The text below deals with one TCR beta chain. Antigen specificity is unknown. This sample was taken from a study of T-cell memory formation after mild COVID-19. Using its own MiXCR run on the 5' RACE reads, TCRdb lists one record per CDR3 protein. The sample has tens of thousands of distinct CDR3 sequences, more than 9% seen once. From germline, CDR1 is MNHEY and CDR2 SMNVEV (reference sequence). The CDR3 runs to 13 residues. The ends were cut back, 4 bases at V and 5 bases at J, with 11 bases in the middle. Findings of the study overall: Chiefly within CM and EM were the contracting CD4+ clones; CD8+ ones were within EMRA. From day 15 to 85, contracting clones were balanced between CD4 and CD8, whereas later expanders leaned toward CD4+. Among clones peaking at day 37 in the second wave, SARS-CoV-2 specificity remained unconfirmed.

Sequences were obtained from PBMCs or a T cell subset sorted from them (not recorded which). This receptor was identified in a man between 18 and 35 years old who had mild COVID-19 (a few samples of this study predate the infection). Cell type and time point are not known. This chain uses TRBV27 with TRBJ2-5; D remains ambiguous. The CDR3 loop is CASSSRVRETQYF. CDR3 coding DNA: TGTGCCAGCAGTTCCCGAGTTCGGGAGACCCAGTACTTC.